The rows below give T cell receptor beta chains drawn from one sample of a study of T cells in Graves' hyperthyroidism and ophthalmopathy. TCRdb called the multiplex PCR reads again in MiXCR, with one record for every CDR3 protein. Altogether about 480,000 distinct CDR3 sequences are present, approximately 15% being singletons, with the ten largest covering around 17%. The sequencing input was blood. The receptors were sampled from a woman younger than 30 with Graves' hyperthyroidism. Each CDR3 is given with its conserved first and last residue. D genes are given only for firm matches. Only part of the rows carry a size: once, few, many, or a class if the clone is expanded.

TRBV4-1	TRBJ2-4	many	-	CASSRVGEAKNIQYF	TGCGCCAGCAGCCGCGTCGGGGAAGCCAAAAACATTCAGTACTTC
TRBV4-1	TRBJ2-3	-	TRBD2	CASGGLAGKTDTQYF	TGCGCCAGTGGCGGACTAGCGGGAAAGACAGATACGCAGTATTTT
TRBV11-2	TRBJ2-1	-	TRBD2	CASSSGTSGARPLPGEQFF	TGTGCCAGCAGCTCCGGGACTAGCGGGGCACGACCCCTGCCTGGTGAGCAGTTCTTC
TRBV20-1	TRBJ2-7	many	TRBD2	CSARDPASGTYEQYF	TGCAGTGCTAGAGATCCGGCTAGCGGAACCTACGAGCAGTACTTC
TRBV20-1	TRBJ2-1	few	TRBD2	CSARRTSCLSEQFF	TGCAGTGCTAGGAGGACTAGTTGCCTTTCTGAGCAGTTCTTC
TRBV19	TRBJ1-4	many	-	CASLLREPTNEKLFF	TGTGCCAGTCTTCTTCGGGAGCCAACTAATGAAAAACTGTTTTTT
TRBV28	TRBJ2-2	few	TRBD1	CASSFPYRGTGPKTGELFF	TGTGCCAGCAGTTTCCCCTACCGGGGGACAGGACCAAAAACCGGGGAGCTGTTTTTT
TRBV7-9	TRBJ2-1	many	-	CASSSHPNEQFF	TGTGCCAGCAGCTCCCACCCCAATGAGCAGTTCTTC
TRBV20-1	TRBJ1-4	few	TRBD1	CSARDRQGAREKLFF	TGCAGTGCTAGAGATCGTCAGGGGGCAAGGGAAAAACTGTTTTTT
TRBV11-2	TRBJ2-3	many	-	CASSLHPPDTQYF	TGTGCCAGCAGCTTACACCCTCCAGATACGCAGTATTTT
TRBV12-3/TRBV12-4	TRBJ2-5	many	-	CASSSPGEERETQYF	TGTGCCAGCAGTTCTCCCGGGGAGGAACGAGAGACCCAGTACTTC
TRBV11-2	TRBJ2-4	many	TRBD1	CASSVPPGQGDIQYF	TGTGCCAGCAGCGTCCCACCGGGACAGGGGGACATTCAGTACTTC
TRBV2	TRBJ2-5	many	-	CASLDGPGETQYF	TGTGCCAGCCTCGACGGTCCGGGAGAGACCCAGTACTTC
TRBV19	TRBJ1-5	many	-	CASSMTGGNQPQHF	TGTGCCAGCAGTATGACAGGAGGCAATCAGCCCCAGCATTTT
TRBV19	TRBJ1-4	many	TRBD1	CASSIGGQGAEKLFF	TGTGCCAGTAGTATTGGGGGACAGGGGGCTGAAAAACTGTTTTTT
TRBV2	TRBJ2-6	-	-	CASSPRRASGANVLTF	TGTGCCAGCAGTCCTCGCAGGGCCTCTGGGGCCAACGTCCTGACTTTC
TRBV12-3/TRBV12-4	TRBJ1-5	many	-	CASSLANSGNQPQHF	TGTGCCAGCAGTTTAGCGAACAGCGGGAATCAGCCCCAGCATTTT
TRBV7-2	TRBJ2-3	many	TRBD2	CASSLVSLAGGPNTDTQYF	TGTGCCAGCAGCTTAGTGAGTCTAGCGGGAGGGCCGAACACAGATACGCAGTATTTT
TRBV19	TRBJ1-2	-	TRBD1	CASSRTGEPRGYTF	TGTGCCAGTAGTCGGACAGGTGAACCTAGGGGCTACACCTTC
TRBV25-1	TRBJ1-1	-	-	CASSQGFPPNTEAFF	TGTGCCAGCAGTCAAGGGTTTCCCCCGAACACTGAAGCTTTCTTT
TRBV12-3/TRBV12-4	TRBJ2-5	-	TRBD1	CASSPRTGLNDETQYF	TGTGCCAGCAGTCCTCGGACAGGGCTTAATGATGAGACCCAGTACTTC
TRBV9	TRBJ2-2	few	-	CASSVTGNTGELFF	TGTGCCAGCAGCGTAACAGGGAACACCGGGGAGCTGTTTTTT
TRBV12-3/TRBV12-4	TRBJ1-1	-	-	CASSSGTTKRNTEAFF	TGTGCCAGCAGTTCCGGGACAACTAAGAGGAACACTGAAGCTTTCTTT
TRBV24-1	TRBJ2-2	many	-	CATSPRQATGELFF	TGTGCCACCAGTCCGCGGCAGGCCACCGGGGAGCTGTTTTTT
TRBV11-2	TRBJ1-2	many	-	CASSVGRRTAYGYTF	TGTGCCAGCAGCGTAGGACGACGGACGGCCTATGGCTACACCTTC